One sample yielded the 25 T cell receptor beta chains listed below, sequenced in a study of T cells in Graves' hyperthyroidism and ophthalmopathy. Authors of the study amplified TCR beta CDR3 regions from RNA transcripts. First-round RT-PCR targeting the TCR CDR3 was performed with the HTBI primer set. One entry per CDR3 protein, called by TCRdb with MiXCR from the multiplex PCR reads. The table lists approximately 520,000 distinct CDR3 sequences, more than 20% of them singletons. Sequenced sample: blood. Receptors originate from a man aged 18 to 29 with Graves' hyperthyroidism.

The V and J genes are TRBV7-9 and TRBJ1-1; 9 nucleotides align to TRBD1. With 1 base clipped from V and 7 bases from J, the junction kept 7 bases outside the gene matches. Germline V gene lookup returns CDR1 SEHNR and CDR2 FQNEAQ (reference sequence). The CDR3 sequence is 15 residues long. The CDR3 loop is CASSLEAQGASEAFF. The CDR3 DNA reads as TGTGCCAGCAGCTTAGAGGCACAGGGGGCTAGTGAAGCTTTCTTT.

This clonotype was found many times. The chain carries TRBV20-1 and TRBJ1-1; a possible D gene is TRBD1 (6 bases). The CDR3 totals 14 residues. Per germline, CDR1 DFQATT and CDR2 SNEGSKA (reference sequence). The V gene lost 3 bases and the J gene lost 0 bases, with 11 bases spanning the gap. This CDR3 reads CSASRGSVNTEAFF. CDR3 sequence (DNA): TGCAGTGCTAGCAGGGGTTCGGTGAACACTGAAGCTTTCTTT.

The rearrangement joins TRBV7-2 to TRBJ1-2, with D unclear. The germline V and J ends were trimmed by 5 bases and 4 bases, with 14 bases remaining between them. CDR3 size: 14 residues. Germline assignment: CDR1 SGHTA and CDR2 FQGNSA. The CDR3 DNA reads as TGTGCCAGCAGCATCTTTTCAGGCGGCTATGGCTACACCTTC. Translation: CASSIFSGGYGYTF.

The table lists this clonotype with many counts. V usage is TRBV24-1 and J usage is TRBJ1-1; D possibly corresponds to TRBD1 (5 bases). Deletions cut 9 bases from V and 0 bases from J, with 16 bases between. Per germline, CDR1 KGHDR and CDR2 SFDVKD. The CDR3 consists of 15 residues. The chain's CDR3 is CATPGPPGVNTEAFF. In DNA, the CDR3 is TGTGCCACCCCGGGGCCTCCTGGGGTGAACACTGAAGCTTTCTTT.

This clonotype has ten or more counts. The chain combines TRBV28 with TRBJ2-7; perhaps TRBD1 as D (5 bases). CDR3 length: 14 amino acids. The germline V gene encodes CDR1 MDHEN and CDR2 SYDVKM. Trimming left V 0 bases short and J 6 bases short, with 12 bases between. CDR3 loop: CASSLWLGAGEQYF. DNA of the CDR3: TGTGCCAGCAGTTTATGGCTAGGGGCCGGCGAGCAGTACTTC.

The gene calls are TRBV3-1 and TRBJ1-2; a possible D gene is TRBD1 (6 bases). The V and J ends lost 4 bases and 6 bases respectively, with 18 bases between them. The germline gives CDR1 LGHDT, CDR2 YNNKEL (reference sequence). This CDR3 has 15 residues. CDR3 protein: CASSRSLRAGDGYTF. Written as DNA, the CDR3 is TGTGCCAGCAGCCGGAGCCTTAGGGCAGGGGATGGCTACACCTTC.

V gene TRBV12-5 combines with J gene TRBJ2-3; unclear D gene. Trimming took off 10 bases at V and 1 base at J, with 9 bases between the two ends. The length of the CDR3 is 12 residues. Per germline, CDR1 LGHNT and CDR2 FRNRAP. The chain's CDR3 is CATHGGTDTQYF. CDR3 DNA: TGTGCTACCCATGGTGGCACAGATACGCAGTATTTT.

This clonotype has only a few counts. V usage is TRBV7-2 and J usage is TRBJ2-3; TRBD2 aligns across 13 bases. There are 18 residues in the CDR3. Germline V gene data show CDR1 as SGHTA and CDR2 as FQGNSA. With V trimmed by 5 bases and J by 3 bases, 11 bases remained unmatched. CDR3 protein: CASSLAKLAGGLTDTQYF. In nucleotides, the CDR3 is TGTGCCAGCAGCCTCGCAAAACTAGCGGGGGGGCTGACAGATACGCAGTATTTT.

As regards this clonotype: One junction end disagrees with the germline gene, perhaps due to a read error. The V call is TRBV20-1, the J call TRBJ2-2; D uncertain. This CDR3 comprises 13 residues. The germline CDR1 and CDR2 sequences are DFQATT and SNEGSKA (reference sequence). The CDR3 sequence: CSASHMGTEELFF. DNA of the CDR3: TGCAGTGCTAGTCATATGGGAACCGAGGAGCTGTTTTTT.

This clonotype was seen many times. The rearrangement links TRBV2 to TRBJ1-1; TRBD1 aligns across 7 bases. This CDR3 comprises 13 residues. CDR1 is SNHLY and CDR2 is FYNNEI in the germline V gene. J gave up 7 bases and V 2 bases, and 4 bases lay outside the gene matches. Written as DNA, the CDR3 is TGTGCCAGCAGTGAAAAAACAGGGGTTGAAGCTTTCTTT. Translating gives CASSEKTGVEAFF. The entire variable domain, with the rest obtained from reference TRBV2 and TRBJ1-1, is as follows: EPEVTQTPSHQVTQMGQEVILRCVPISNHLYFYWYRQILGQKVEFLVSFYNNEISEKSEIFDDQFSVERPDGSNFTLKIRSTKLEDSAMYFCASSEKTGVEAFFGQGTRLTVV.

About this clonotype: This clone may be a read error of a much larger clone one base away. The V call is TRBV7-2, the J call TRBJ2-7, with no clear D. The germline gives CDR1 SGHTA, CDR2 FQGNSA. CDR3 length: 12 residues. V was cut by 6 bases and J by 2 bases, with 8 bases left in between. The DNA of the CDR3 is TGTGCCAGCAGGGCCGAGACCTACGAGCAGTACTTC. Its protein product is CASRAETYEQYF.

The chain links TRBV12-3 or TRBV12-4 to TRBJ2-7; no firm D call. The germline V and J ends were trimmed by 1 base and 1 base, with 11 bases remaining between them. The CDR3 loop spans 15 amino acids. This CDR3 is CASSLGHPASYEQYF. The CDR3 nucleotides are TGTGCCAGCAGTTTAGGTCACCCGGCATCCTACGAGCAGTACTTC.

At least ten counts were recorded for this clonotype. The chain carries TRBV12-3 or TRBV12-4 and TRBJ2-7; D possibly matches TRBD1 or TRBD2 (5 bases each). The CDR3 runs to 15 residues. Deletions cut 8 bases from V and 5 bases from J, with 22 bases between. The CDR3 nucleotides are TGTGCCAGCGCCCCCCCCGGGACCGCGATCAACGAGCAGTACTTC. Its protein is CASAPPGTAINEQYF.

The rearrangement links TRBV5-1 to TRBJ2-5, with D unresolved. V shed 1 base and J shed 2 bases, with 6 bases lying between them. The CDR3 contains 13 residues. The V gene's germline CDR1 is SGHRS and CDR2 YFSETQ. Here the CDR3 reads CASSLNPQETQYF. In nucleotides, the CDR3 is TGCGCCAGCAGCTTGAATCCTCAAGAGACCCAGTACTTC.

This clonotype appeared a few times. The CDR3 DNA is TGCAGTGCCCTCCCGGGACAGGGATTGATTTATGGCTACACCTTC. This sequence encodes CSALPGQGLIYGYTF. The chain recombines TRBV20-1 with TRBJ1-2, with 9 bases aligning to TRBD1. The CDR3 runs 15 residues. Per the germline V gene, CDR1 is DFQATT and CDR2 is SNEGSKA (reference sequence). The V and J ends lost 6 bases and 5 bases, in that order; junction bases with no gene match: 13.

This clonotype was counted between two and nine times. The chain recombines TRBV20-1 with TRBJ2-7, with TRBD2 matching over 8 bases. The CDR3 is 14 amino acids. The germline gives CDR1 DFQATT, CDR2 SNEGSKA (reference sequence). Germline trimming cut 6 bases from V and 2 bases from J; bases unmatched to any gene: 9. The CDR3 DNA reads TGCAGTGCCCCCCGAGCGGGGGTGGCCTACGAGCAGTACTTC. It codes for CSAPRAGVAYEQYF.

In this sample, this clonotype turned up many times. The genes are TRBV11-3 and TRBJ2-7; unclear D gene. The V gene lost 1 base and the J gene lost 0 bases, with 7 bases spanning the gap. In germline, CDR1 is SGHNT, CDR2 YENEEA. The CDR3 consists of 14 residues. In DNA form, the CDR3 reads TGTGCCAGCAGCTTAGCCAGGCTCTCCTACGAGCAGTACTTC. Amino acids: CASSLARLSYEQYF.

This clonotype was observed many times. CDR3 DNA sequence: TGCAGCGTTGATAGTGCTCGAGAGGGCTACACCTTC. Protein sequence: CSVDSAREGYTF. V gene TRBV29-1 combines with J gene TRBJ1-2; D not resolved. Trimming took off 3 bases at V and 8 bases at J, with 13 bases between the two ends. Germline loops: CDR1 SQVTM, CDR2 ANQGSEA. The CDR3 is 12 residues long.

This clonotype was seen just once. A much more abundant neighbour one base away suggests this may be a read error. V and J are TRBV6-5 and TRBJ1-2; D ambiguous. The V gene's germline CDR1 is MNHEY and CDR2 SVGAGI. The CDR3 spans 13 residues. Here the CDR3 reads CASSYVANYGYSF. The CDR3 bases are TGTGCCAGCAGTTACGTAGCTAACTATGGCTACAGCTTC.

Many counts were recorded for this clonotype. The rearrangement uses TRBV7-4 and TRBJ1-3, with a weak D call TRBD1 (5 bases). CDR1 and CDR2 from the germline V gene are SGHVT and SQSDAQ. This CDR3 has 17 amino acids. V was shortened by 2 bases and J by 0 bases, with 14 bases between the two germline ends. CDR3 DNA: TGTGCCAGCAGCTTAACTCCCGAGGGGCACTCTGGAAACACCATATATTTT. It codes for CASSLTPEGHSGNTIYF.

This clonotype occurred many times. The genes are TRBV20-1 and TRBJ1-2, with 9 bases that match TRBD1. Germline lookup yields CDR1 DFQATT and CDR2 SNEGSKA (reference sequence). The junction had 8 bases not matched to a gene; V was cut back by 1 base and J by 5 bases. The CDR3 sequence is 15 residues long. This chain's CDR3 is CSARVTGGIKYGYTF. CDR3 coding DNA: TGCAGTGCTAGAGTAACAGGGGGCATCAAGTATGGCTACACCTTC.

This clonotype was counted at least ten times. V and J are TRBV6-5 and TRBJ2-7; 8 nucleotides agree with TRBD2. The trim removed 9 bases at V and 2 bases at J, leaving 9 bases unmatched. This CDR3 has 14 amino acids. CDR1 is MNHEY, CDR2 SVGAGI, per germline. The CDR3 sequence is CASESGGNPYEQYF. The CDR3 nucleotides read TGTGCCAGTGAGAGCGGGGGAAATCCCTACGAGCAGTACTTC.

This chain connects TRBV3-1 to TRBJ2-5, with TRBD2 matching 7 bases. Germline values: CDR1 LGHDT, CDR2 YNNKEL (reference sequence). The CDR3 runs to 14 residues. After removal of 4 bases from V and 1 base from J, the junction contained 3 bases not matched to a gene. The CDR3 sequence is CASSLRGTQETQYF. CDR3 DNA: TGTGCCAGCAGCCTGCGGGGGACCCAAGAGACCCAGTACTTC.

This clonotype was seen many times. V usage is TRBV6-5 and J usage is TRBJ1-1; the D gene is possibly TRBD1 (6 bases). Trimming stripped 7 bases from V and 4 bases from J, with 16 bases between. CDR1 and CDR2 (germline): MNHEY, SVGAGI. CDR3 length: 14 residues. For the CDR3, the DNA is TGTGCCAGCACAGGGACCAACAGGGTCACTGAAGCTTTCTTT. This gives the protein CASTGTNRVTEAFF.

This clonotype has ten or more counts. CDR3 sequence: CSVTTGLQGQPQHF. CDR3 in DNA: TGCAGCGTGACGACAGGCCTTCAGGGTCAGCCCCAGCATTTT. The genes are TRBV29-1 and TRBJ1-5; a weak D match, TRBD1 (6 bases). V lost 6 bases and J 6 bases, leaving 18 bases between the germline ends. The CDR3 contains 14 residues. Germline lookup yields CDR1 SQVTM and CDR2 ANQGSEA.